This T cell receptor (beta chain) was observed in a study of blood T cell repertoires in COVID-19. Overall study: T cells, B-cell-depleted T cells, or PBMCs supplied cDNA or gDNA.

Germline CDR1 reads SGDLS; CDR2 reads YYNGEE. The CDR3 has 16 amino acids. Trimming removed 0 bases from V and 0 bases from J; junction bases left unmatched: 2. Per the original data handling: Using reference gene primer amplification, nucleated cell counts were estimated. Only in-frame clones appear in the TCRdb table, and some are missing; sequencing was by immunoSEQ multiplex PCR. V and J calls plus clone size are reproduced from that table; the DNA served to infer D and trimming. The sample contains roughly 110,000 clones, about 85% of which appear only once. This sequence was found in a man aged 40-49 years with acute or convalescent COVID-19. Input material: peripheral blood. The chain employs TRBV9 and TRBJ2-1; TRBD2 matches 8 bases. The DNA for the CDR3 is TGTGCCAGCAGCGTAGGCGGGACTAGCTCCTACAATGAGCAGTTCTTC. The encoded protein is CASSVGGTSSYNEQFF.